This TCR beta chain derives from a study of cytomegalovirus exposure and HLA in healthy donors. The CDR3 runs to 14 residues. Germline V gene sequence: CDR1 LNHNV, CDR2 YYDKDF (reference sequence). Trimming took 5 bases from V and 6 from J; bases not matched to a gene: 9. PCR involved 60 Vbeta and 13 Jbeta primers. Sequencing used immunoSEQ multiplex PCR; TCRdb keeps in-frame clones, though not all of them. The table includes approximately 180,000 clones, about three quarters detected once. The TCR sequence derives from a man aged 35-49 years in good health and CMV-seropositive. The rearrangement links TRBV15 to TRBJ2-7, with TRBD2 matching over 8 bases. The sequenced sample consisted of PBMCs. The CDR3 nucleotides read TGTGCCACCAGCGTTGGTGGGGCGGGAGGCGAGCAGTACTTC. Protein: CATSVGGAGGEQYF.